Each of the 12 T cell receptor beta chains below was sequenced from the same sample in a study of shared clonotypes between healthy human individuals. Profiled with immunoSEQ multiplex PCR; TCRdb holds only in-frame clones, not every one. The sample lists under 2.5 million clones; around 90% were seen once. The sample was naive CD4+ T cells from PBMCs. Regarding subset: CD45RA+ positively selected. These receptors all stem from a man younger than 35 in good health. Some clones in this sample may be carry-over from other donors' samples.

Only a few counts were recorded for this clone. This chain joins TRBV7-9 and TRBJ2-2; D is uncertain. The CDR3 length is 15 residues. Germline CDR1 is SEHNR and CDR2 is FQNEAQ (reference sequence). Trimming took 0 bases from V and 4 from J, leaving 9 bases between them. CDR3 sequence (DNA): TGTGCCAGCAGCTTAGCTTATGGTCCCACCGGGGAGCTGTTTTTT. As protein: CASSLAYGPTGELFF.

This clone was observed a few times. The gene calls are TRBV19 and TRBJ1-2; the D is unclear. The V gene lost 10 bases and the J gene lost 0 bases, with 12 bases spanning the gap. CDR1 and CDR2 (germline): LNHDA, SQIVND (reference sequence). CDR3 length: 13 residues. CDR3 sequence (DNA): TGTGCCAACCCTACTGGGGCTAACTATGGCTACACCTTC. It is translated as CANPTGANYGYTF.

The gene calls are TRBV5-8 and TRBJ1-5, with D uncertain. The CDR3 loop spans 13 amino acids. Trimming removed 0 bases at V and 5 bases at J, with 6 bases between. Germline V CDR1 and CDR2: SGHTS, YDEGEE. CDR3 sequence reads: CASSLERDQPQHF. The CDR3 DNA is TGTGCCAGCAGCTTGGAGAGGGATCAGCCCCAGCATTTT. Complete variable domain (other parts from reference TRBV5-8 and TRBJ1-5): EAGVTQSPTHLIKTRGQQATLRCSPISGHTSVYWYQQALGLGLQFLLWYDEGEERNRGNFPPRFSGRQFPNYSSELNVNALELEDSALYLCASSLERDQPQHFGDGTRLSIL.

The genes are TRBV7-9 and TRBJ2-1; 10 positions agree with TRBD2. CDR3 size: 17 residues. Germline loops: CDR1 SEHNR, CDR2 FQNEAQ (reference sequence). The trim removed 4 bases at V and 3 bases at J, leaving 9 bases unmatched. CDR3 DNA sequence: TGTGCCAGCAGCTCTAGCGGGAGTTGGGCCTACTACAATGAGCAGTTCTTC. This gives the protein CASSSSGSWAYYNEQFF.

The rearrangement uses TRBV7-9 and TRBJ2-7; no definite D call. The CDR3 extends over 13 amino acids. Germline assignment: CDR1 SEHNR and CDR2 FQNEAQ (reference sequence). V dropped 3 bases and J dropped 4 bases, with 10 bases sitting between them. DNA of the CDR3: TGTGCCAGCAGCTTTGGCAGGCCATACGAGCAGTACTTC. Translating gives CASSFGRPYEQYF.

The genes are TRBV28 and TRBJ2-6; 7 nucleotides match TRBD1. Losses at the gene ends were 6 bases for V and 2 bases for J; bases not matched to a gene: 10. Germline assignment: CDR1 MDHEN and CDR2 SYDVKM. The CDR3 contains 17 residues. CDR3 amino acids: CASRFQGVPPGANVLTF. As DNA, the CDR3 is TGTGCCAGCAGATTCCAGGGGGTCCCCCCTGGGGCCAACGTCCTGACTTTC.

The rearrangement uses TRBV4-1 and TRBJ2-7; D ambiguous. The CDR3 contains 15 residues. The V gene's germline CDR1 is MGHRA and CDR2 YSYEKL. The germline V and J ends were trimmed by 1 base and 5 bases, with 15 bases remaining between them. The CDR3 DNA sequence: TGCGCCAGCAGCCAAGGCTCACCTGGTGGGGACGAGCAGTACTTC. It yields the protein CASSQGSPGGDEQYF.

The CDR3 is CASSGQNINYEQYF. The CDR3 DNA sequence: TGTGCCAGCTCGGGACAGAATATAAACTACGAGCAGTACTTC. The gene calls are TRBV18 and TRBJ2-7; TRBD1 matches 7 bases. CDR3 length equals 14 residues. Per the germline V gene, CDR1 is KGHSH and CDR2 is LQKENI. V shed 6 bases and J 3 bases; nucleotides not matched to a gene: 8.

This rearrangement joins TRBV28 to TRBJ2-5; D gene ambiguous. The CDR3 runs 14 residues. Deletions cut 2 bases from V and 5 bases from J, with 12 bases between. Germline CDR1 reads MDHEN; CDR2 reads SYDVKM. CDR3 nucleotides: TGTGCCAGCAGTTTAAAAGGGTCTGTGGAGACCCAGTACTTC. Amino acid sequence: CASSLKGSVETQYF.

V is TRBV6-4 and J is TRBJ2-5, with 9 nucleotides matching TRBD2. Germline V gene data show CDR1 as MRHNA and CDR2 as SNTAGT. The CDR3 has 16 residues. V lost 2 bases to trimming and J lost 3 bases; unmatched junction nucleotides: 7. CDR3 coding DNA: TGTGCCAGCAGTGACATCAGACTAGCGGCTAAAGAGACCCAGTACTTC. Translating it yields CASSDIRLAAKETQYF.

The J gene is TRBJ2-3, the V gene TRBV19, with TRBD1 identical over 8 bases. CDR1 and CDR2 from the germline V gene are LNHDA and SQIVND (reference sequence). J gave up 6 bases and V 7 bases, and 9 bases lay outside the gene matches. This CDR3 region has 14 residues. CDR3 region: CASKEPGGLDTQYF. In nucleotides, the CDR3 is TGTGCCAGTAAAGAGCCAGGGGGCTTGGATACGCAGTATTTT.

The chain uses TRBV5-1 and TRBJ1-1, with a possible D match to TRBD1 (6 bases). The CDR3 runs to 15 residues. Germline CDR1 is SGHRS and CDR2 is YFSETQ. V was clipped by 7 bases and J by 4 bases, with 20 bases between them. The CDR3 bases are TGCGCCAGCTCCACGAACAGGGACTTCGGCACTGAAGCTTTCTTT. Amino acid sequence: CASSTNRDFGTEAFF.